A selection of T cell receptor beta chains follows, all from one sample in a study of early T cells in non-severe SARS-CoV-2 infection. One entry per CDR3 protein results from TCRdb running MiXCR on the 5' RACE reads. The data contain tens of thousands of distinct CDR3 sequences, 5.4% of them seen just once; the ten biggest clones take up under 25%. The material sequenced was whole blood. These receptors were taken from an adult who was a healthcare worker with PCR-confirmed SARS-CoV-2 infection or an uninfected control (not recorded which). Both conserved end residues are part of each CDR3. A D gene is named only where the DNA matches it firmly. Expanded clones are given a class, and other clones once, few, many or no size at all.

CAIRGTEDEKLFF | TGTGCCATCAGAGGGACAGAAGATGAAAAACTGTTTTTT | many | TRBJ1-4 | TRBD1 | TRBV10-3
CASSFSPEATYEQYF | TGTGCCAGCAGTTTCTCGCCGGAGGCAACCTACGAGCAGTACTTC | . | TRBJ2-7 | . | TRBV12-3/TRBV12-4
CASSHQARETQYF | TGTGCCAGCAGCCATCAGGCGAGGGAGACCCAGTACTTC | many | TRBJ2-5 | . | TRBV3-1
CASSSTTDTQYF | TGTGCCAGCAGCTCCACCACAGATACGCAGTATTTT | many | TRBJ2-3 | . | TRBV7-8
CASSLTAGQGQEQYF | TGCGCCAGCAGCTTGACCGCGGGACAGGGACAGGAGCAGTACTTC | many | TRBJ2-7 | TRBD1 | TRBV5-1
CASSPPGEETQYF | TGTGCCAGCTCACCACCGGGGGAAGAGACCCAGTACTTC | few | TRBJ2-5 | . | TRBV18
CASSLMRDSPLHF | TGTGCCAGCAGCTTAATGCGGGATTCACCCCTCCACTTT | few | TRBJ1-6 | . | TRBV7-3
CSATGTSGLSTDTQYF | TGCAGTGCCACGGGGACTAGCGGGCTAAGCACAGATACGCAGTATTTT | many | TRBJ2-3 | TRBD2 | TRBV20-1
CSVRRLAGDNEQFF | TGCAGCGTACGCAGACTAGCGGGGGACAATGAGCAGTTCTTC | . | TRBJ2-1 | TRBD2 | TRBV29-1
CASSLIAGGRNEQFF | TGTGCCAGCAGTCTTATAGCGGGAGGACGGAATGAGCAGTTCTTC | many | TRBJ2-1 | TRBD2 | TRBV28